This T cell receptor (beta chain) is from a study of cytomegalovirus exposure and HLA in healthy donors. Broader study findings: Versus the approximately 700-donor mean, an Asian-associated ancestry cluster reportedly showed fewer N-insertions in a later analysis. Sequencing likely produced, as an artifact, a cluster of highly shared sequence variants.

Healthy bone marrow donors formed the donor group. Primers: 60 Vbeta forward and 13 Jbeta reverse. TCRdb's table, derived via immunoSEQ multiplex PCR, lists solely in-frame clones and lacks some. The data hold approximately 170,000 clones, with 80% observed a single time. Points on this clone: Antigen specificity is unknown.

Trimming stripped 6 bases from V and 10 bases from J, with 16 bases between. This CDR3 has 14 amino acids. The germline V gene has CDR1 SEHNR and CDR2 FQNEAQ (reference sequence). The chain links TRBV7-9 to TRBJ1-6; the D gene is possibly TRBD1 (5 bases). The sample was PBMCs. The sequence was collected from a human donor in good health. This CDR3 reads CASSSGSGRSPLHF. In DNA, the CDR3 is TGTGCCAGCAGTTCAGGGTCGGGTCGATCACCCCTCCACTTT.